This TCR beta chain was sequenced for a study of blood T cell repertoires in COVID-19. Study background: Whether acute or convalescent, the COVID-19 samples came from the United States, Italy and Spain. Sample material is recorded as cDNA or gDNA derived from T cells, B-cell-depleted T cells, or PBMCs.

This CDR3 is 17 amino acids long. Per the germline V gene, CDR1 is LNHDA and CDR2 is SQIVND (reference sequence). V was pared by 5 bases and J by 1 base, with 10 bases of the junction left unmatched. Original methodology: Nucleated cell number was recorded as an estimate derived from reference gene primer amplification. Using immunoSEQ multiplex PCR, the repertoire was profiled, and TCRdb retains in-frame clones only, with some absent. That table furnishes V, J and clone size, whereas the DNA furnished D and trimming. The data contain roughly 200,000 clones, 83% of them singletons. Sequencing was done on a sample of peripheral blood. This TCR was recovered from a man aged 40-55 years with active or convalescent COVID-19. The gene calls are TRBV19 and TRBJ2-2, with TRBD2 matching over 7 bases. The CDR3 region has the DNA TGTGCCAGTAGTGCCCTGGCTAGCGGATTGAACACCGGGGAGCTGTTTTTT. Protein: CASSALASGLNTGELFF.